This T cell receptor beta chain was sequenced in a study of patients and donors after allogeneic stem cell transplantation. TCRdb processed the RT-PCR reads anew with MiXCR; each CDR3 protein has one entry. The table records about a million distinct CDR3 sequences, roughly 18% of them present only once. Trimming at V came to 10 bases and at J to 5 bases, leaving 7 bases not matched to a gene. The CDR3 has 12 residues. The chain recombines TRBV12-3 or TRBV12-4 with TRBJ1-1, with TRBD1 matching 7 bases. The sample taken for sequencing was blood, either unsorted or a sorted T cell fraction (not recorded which). The receptor's source is a human donor who was either an allogeneic HSCT recipient or a stem cell or donor lymphocyte infusion donor (not recorded which). It is not recorded whose cells these are; they may come from a transplant donor. The CDR3 DNA reads TGTGCCATCGGGAGGGGGCGGACTGAAGCTTTCTTT. Translating it yields CAIGRGRTEAFF.